The 19 T cell receptor beta chains reported below all come from one sample, sequenced in a study of shared clonotypes between healthy human individuals. Terminally differentiated effector memory CD45RA+ cells were excluded by CCR7 positive selection of CD45RO-negative cells. Method: immunoSEQ multiplex PCR; TCRdb's copy keeps in-frame clones and lacks some. The sample yields roughly 2,000,000 clones, about 95% seen once. Material for sequencing was naive CD8+ T cells sorted from blood. These TCRs come from a man between 18 and 29 years old in good health.

V gene TRBV7-6 combines with J gene TRBJ2-1; TRBD1 might be the D (6 bases). The CDR3 spans 11 residues. Germline V gene sequence: CDR1 SGHVS, CDR2 FNYEAQ. V shed 4 bases and J shed 13 bases, with 11 bases lying between them. The CDR3 reads CASSSGQLQFF. The DNA for the CDR3 is TGTGCCAGCAGCTCTGGACAGCTCCAGTTCTTC.

V usage is TRBV5-4 and J usage is TRBJ2-3; no clear D. The ends were cut back, 0 bases at V and 4 bases at J, with 9 bases in the middle. This CDR3 contains 14 residues. CDR1 is SGHNT, CDR2 YYREEE, per germline (reference sequence). CDR3 DNA: TGTGCCAGCAGCTTGGGAGGTTGGGCAGATACGCAGTATTTT. It translates to CASSLGGWADTQYF. The full variable domain, rest sourced from reference TRBV5-4 and TRBJ2-3, is ETGVTQSPTHLIKTRGQQVTLRCSSQSGHNTVSWYQQALGQGPQFIFQYYREEENGRGNFPPRFSGLQFPNYSSELNVNALELDDSALYLCASSLGGWADTQYFGPGTRLTVL.

The gene calls are TRBV18 and TRBJ2-3, with 8 bases matching TRBD1. The CDR3 has 16 residues. With V trimmed by 3 bases and J by 4 bases, 9 bases remained unmatched. The germline V gene has CDR1 KGHSH and CDR2 LQKENI. In DNA form, the CDR3 reads TGTGCCAGCTCACCTTTTCGGACAGGGAAGGCAGATACGCAGTATTTT. Translated: CASSPFRTGKADTQYF.

This rearrangement joins TRBV6-5 to TRBJ1-4; perhaps TRBD1 as D (6 bases). V was trimmed by 6 bases and J by 6 bases, leaving 14 bases between them. Germline-derived CDR1 and CDR2 are MNHEY and SVGAGI. This CDR3 region has 14 residues. For the CDR3, the DNA is TGTGCCAGCAGCCAACAGGGTTGGGATGAAAAACTGTTTTTT. Protein: CASSQQGWDEKLFF.

The chain recombines TRBV4-3 with TRBJ1-3, with D unclear. The V end was cut by 0 bases, the J end by 0 bases, with 9 bases between. Germline V lookup: CDR1 LGHNA, CDR2 YSLEER. This CDR3 has 16 amino acids. The chain's CDR3 is CASSQDWASSGNTIYF. In nucleotides, the CDR3 is TGCGCCAGCAGCCAAGATTGGGCTAGCTCTGGAAACACCATATATTTT.

The V call is TRBV4-3, the J call TRBJ1-1, with TRBD1 as a possible D gene (5 bases). V lost 4 bases to trimming and J lost 2 bases, with 14 bases between them. The germline gives CDR1 LGHNA, CDR2 YSLEER. CDR3 length: 15 residues. CDR3 residues: CASSRLLGANTEAFF. In DNA, the CDR3 is TGCGCCAGCAGCCGCCTCTTAGGGGCCAACACTGAAGCTTTCTTT.

The rearrangement joins TRBV28 to TRBJ2-7, with TRBD2 as a possible D gene (6 bases). V was trimmed by 5 bases and J by 3 bases, leaving 17 bases between them. The CDR3 spans 15 residues. In germline, CDR1 is MDHEN, CDR2 SYDVKM. In DNA, the CDR3 is TGTGCCAGCAGTCCTCCGGGACTCCTGGGCTACGAGCAGTACTTC. This codes for CASSPPGLLGYEQYF.

The rearrangement uses TRBV25-1 and TRBJ1-6, with D uncertain. The V end was cut by 8 bases, the J end by 0 bases, with 8 bases between. This CDR3 has 14 amino acids. Germline values: CDR1 MGHDK, CDR2 SYGVNS. CDR3 bases: TGTGCCAGCTCGGGGAGCTCCTATAATTCACCCCTCCACTTT. Encoded protein: CASSGSSYNSPLHF.

V gene TRBV15 combines with J gene TRBJ2-2, with 8 positions matching TRBD1. The CDR3 runs 16 residues. Per germline, CDR1 LNHNV and CDR2 YYDKDF (reference sequence). The junction had 6 bases not matched to a gene; V was cut back by 1 base and J by 5 bases. DNA of the CDR3: TGTGCCACCAGCAGAGGTCCCACAGGGGGGACCGGGGAGCTGTTTTTT. Translated: CATSRGPTGGTGELFF.

V and J are TRBV27 and TRBJ2-3; possibly TRBD1 for D (6 bases). Trimming took off 7 bases at V and 2 bases at J, with 16 bases between the two ends. CDR3 length: 15 residues. Germline CDR1 reads MNHEY; CDR2 reads SMNVEV (reference sequence). Here the CDR3 reads CASNSKQGTTDTQYF. As DNA, the CDR3 is TGTGCCAGCAATTCTAAACAGGGTACCACAGATACGCAGTATTTT.

V usage is TRBV9 and J usage is TRBJ2-7; possible D gene TRBD1, 6 bases. Trimming pared 3 bases from V and 1 base from J, leaving 11 bases between. CDR3 length: 14 residues. CDR1 and CDR2 from the germline V gene are SGDLS and YYNGEE. CDR3: CASSEGQISYEQYF. Written as DNA, the CDR3 is TGTGCCAGCAGCGAAGGACAGATTTCCTACGAGCAGTACTTC. Complete variable domain (other parts from reference TRBV9 and TRBJ2-7): DSGVTQTPKHLITATGQRVTLRCSPRSGDLSVYWYQQSLDQGLQFLIQYYNGEERAKGNILERFSAQQFPDLHSELNLSSLELGDSALYFCASSEGQISYEQYFGPGTRLTVT.

The gene calls are TRBV11-2 and TRBJ2-7; D unclear. V lost 5 bases and J 9 bases, leaving 14 bases between the germline ends. This CDR3 comprises 12 residues. Germline V CDR1 and CDR2: SGHAT, FQNNGV. CDR3 in DNA: TGTGCCAGCAGCATGGACGGCCTCCGGCAGTACTTC. As protein: CASSMDGLRQYF.

V gene TRBV13 combines with J gene TRBJ2-1, with 8 bases matching TRBD2. Germline CDR1 reads PRHDT; CDR2 reads FYEKMQ (reference sequence). CDR3 length: 13 residues. The V gene end was trimmed by 5 bases and the J gene end by 10 bases; junction bases not matched to a gene: 7. In nucleotides, the CDR3 is TGTGCCAGCAGCCAGGGGACTAGAGACGAGCAGTTCTTC. Translation gives CASSQGTRDEQFF. Supplemented by reference TRBV13 and TRBJ2-1, the full variable domain reads AAGVIQSPRHLIKEKRETATLKCYPIPRHDTVYWYQQGPGQDPQFLISFYEKMQSDKGSIPDRFSAQQFSDYHSELNMSSLELGDSALYFCASSQGTRDEQFFGPGTRLTVL.

To note about this clone: The same CDR3 arises from other DNA sequences in this sample as well. The V and J genes are TRBV7-9 and TRBJ1-1, with TRBD1 identical over 8 bases. The ends lost 4 bases at V and 0 bases at J; junction bases unmatched: 4. In germline, CDR1 is SEHNR, CDR2 FQNEAQ (reference sequence). The CDR3 is 15 amino acids. The CDR3 loop reads CASSSGQGLNTEAFF. The CDR3 region has the DNA TGTGCCAGCAGCTCCGGACAGGGTTTGAACACTGAAGCTTTCTTT.

V gene TRBV2 combines with J gene TRBJ2-7, with D unclear. Between the trimmed V and J ends, which lost 7 bases and 0 bases, there was a span of 16 bases. This CDR3 is built from 15 residues. Germline V gene lookup returns CDR1 SNHLY and CDR2 FYNNEI. CDR3 nucleotide sequence: TGTGCCAGCACTACGGAAGGAGTGATCTCCTACGAGCAGTACTTC. Translating gives CASTTEGVISYEQYF.

In nucleotides, the CDR3 is TGTGCCAGCAGTCCCCAACCTAGCGGGAGGGTCAATGAGCAGTTCTTC. It translates to CASSPQPSGRVNEQFF. The chain carries TRBV27 and TRBJ2-1; 12 nucleotides align to TRBD2. V was pared by 5 bases and J by 6 bases, with 8 bases of the junction left unmatched. Germline CDR1 is MNHEY and CDR2 is SMNVEV (reference sequence). The CDR3 sequence is 16 residues long.

CDR3 residues: CSVRSRENTIYF. The CDR3 coding sequence is TGCAGCGTGAGGTCCAGGGAAAACACCATATATTTT. J is TRBJ1-3 and V is TRBV29-1; D might be TRBD1 (5 bases). CDR3 length: 12 amino acids. Trimming removed 6 bases from V and 6 bases from J, with 12 bases in between. CDR1 is SQVTM and CDR2 is ANQGSEA in the germline V gene.

A note on this clone: Just one base apart from a much larger clone, this may be a read error. Other DNA sequences of this sample code for an identical CDR3. The rearrangement joins TRBV9 to TRBJ2-7; 10 positions match TRBD1. J gave up 2 bases and V 4 bases, and 3 bases lay outside the gene matches. Germline values: CDR1 SGDLS, CDR2 YYNGEE. This CDR3 comprises 14 residues. The CDR3, as DNA: TGTGCCAGCAGCCTAGGACAGGGGGCCTACGAGCAGTACTTC. It codes for CASSLGQGAYEQYF.

This chain connects TRBV4-1 to TRBJ2-7; D perhaps matches TRBD2 (6 bases). V was pared by 0 bases and J by 2 bases, with 11 bases between. CDR1 MGHRA and CDR2 YSYEKL come from the germline V gene. This CDR3 contains 15 residues. The CDR3 protein is CASSQEKDYPYEQYF. The CDR3, as DNA: TGCGCCAGCAGCCAAGAGAAGGACTACCCCTACGAGCAGTACTTC.